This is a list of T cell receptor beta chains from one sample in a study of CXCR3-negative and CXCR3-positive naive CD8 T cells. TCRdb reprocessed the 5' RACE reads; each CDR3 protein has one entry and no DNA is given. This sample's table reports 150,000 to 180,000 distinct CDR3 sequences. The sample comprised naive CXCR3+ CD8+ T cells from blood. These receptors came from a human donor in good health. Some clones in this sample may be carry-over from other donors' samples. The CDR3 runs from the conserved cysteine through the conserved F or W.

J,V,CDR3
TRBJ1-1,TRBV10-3,CAISSGTTNTEAFF
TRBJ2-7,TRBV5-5,CASSLTGQGFGEQYF
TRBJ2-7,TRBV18,CASSAGFAYEQYF
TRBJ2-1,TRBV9,CASSVYRGEYNEQFF
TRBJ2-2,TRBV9,CASSVWSGTGELFF
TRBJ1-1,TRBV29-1,CSARARGDTTEAFF
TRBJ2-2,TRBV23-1,CASSDRDVAGELFF
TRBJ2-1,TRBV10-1,CASSDQLAGVNNEQFF
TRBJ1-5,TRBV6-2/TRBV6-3,CASGRDRALNQPQHF
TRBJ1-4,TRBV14,CASSPRFERNEKLFF
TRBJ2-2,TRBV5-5,CASRQDRGTNTGELFF
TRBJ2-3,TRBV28,CASGSLGTQYF
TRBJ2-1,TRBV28,CASSLTDYEQFF
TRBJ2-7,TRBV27,CASSDRTIPTYEQYF
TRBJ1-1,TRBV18,CASSPSGGGTEAFF
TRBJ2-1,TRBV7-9,CASTSSHYGTGENEQFF
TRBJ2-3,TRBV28,CASSLLAGFTDTQYF
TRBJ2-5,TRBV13,CASSLPTEQETQYF
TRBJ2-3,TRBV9,CASSVSTSSTDTQYF
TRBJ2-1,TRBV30,CAWILELASYNEQFF
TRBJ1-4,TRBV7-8,CASSLAASAEKLFF
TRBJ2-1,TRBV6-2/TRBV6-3,CASRPSVSYNEQFF
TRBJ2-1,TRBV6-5,CASQGTSGEQFF
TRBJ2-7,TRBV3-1,CASSQGFGPTEQYF
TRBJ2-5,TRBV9,CASSVADSEDQETQYF
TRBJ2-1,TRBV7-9,CASSSTSGYNEQFF
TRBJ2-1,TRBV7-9,CASSSPGQLYNEQFF
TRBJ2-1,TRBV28,CASSLSGAIYNEQFF
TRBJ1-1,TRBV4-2,CASSRNTGDNEAFF
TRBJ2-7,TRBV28,CASSGLPGTGTRGYEQYF
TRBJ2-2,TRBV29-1,CSVEWTGELFF
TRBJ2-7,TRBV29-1,CSVQESYEQYF
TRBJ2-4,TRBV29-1,CSVEQGEGNIQYF
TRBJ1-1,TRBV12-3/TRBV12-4,CASISQVLNTEAFF
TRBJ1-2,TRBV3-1,CASSRKQEKANYGYTF
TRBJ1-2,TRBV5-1,CASSGSIIANYGYTF
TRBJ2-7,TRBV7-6,CASSRTGGSYEQYF
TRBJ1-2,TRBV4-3,CASSQDRGGNYGYTF
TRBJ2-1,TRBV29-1,CSVEQGDAYNEQFF
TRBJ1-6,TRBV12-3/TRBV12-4,CASSWTLGPLHF
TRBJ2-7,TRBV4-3,CASSQVPLAVAVEQYF
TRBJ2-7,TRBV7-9,CASSSLAAGPSSYEQYF
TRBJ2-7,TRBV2,CASSEGSLYEQYF
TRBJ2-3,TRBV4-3,CASSQFYKGAGTDTQYF
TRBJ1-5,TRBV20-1,CSATPWGPNSNQPQHF
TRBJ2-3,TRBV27,CASSLLTSADTQYF
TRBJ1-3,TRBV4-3,CASSQDRTIGNTIYF
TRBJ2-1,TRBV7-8,CASSQESGFNEQFF
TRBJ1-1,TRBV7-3,CASSQTGGYTEAFF
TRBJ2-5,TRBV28,CATTNTGGRETQYF
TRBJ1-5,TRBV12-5,CASGLDGDRVGQPQHF
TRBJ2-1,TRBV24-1,CATNPPSDTGPPYSYNEQFF